A single sample gave rise to the 8 T cell receptor beta chains below, sequenced in a study of cytomegalovirus exposure and HLA in healthy donors. The PCR had 60 Vbeta and 13 Jbeta primers. Data came from immunoSEQ multiplex PCR; TCRdb stores just in-frame clones and leaves some out. The table lists some 140,000 clones, over 75% of them singletons. Input material: PBMCs. Receptor source: a woman in her forties or fifties in good health and CMV-seropositive.

This chain links TRBV10-3 with TRBJ1-5; D unresolved. Trimming cost V 5 bases and J 5 bases, with 16 bases left between them. This CDR3 has 15 residues. The germline V gene has CDR1 ENHRY and CDR2 SYGVKD. The DNA for the CDR3 is TGTGCCATCAGTCCAGGAAACAGAGCGGATCAGCCCCAGCATTTT. Protein product: CAISPGNRADQPQHF.

V usage is TRBV28 and J usage is TRBJ1-5; D is unclear. The CDR3 spans 13 residues. V lost 5 bases and J lost 3, with 8 bases in between. The germline V gene encodes CDR1 MDHEN and CDR2 SYDVKM. The CDR3 bases are TGTGCCAGCAGTCGGGATCCCAATCAGCCCCAGCATTTT. As protein: CASSRDPNQPQHF.

CDR3: CASRTSGEAGELFF. The CDR3 DNA reads TGTGCCAGTAGGACTAGCGGGGAAGCCGGGGAGCTGTTTTTT. This chain uses TRBV19 with TRBJ2-2; 11 bases agree with TRBD2. Trimming removed 6 bases from V and 6 bases from J; junction bases left unmatched: 3. CDR1 is LNHDA and CDR2 is SQIVND in the germline V gene (reference sequence). The CDR3 has 14 residues.

The chain combines TRBV6-1 with TRBJ1-1, with D uncertain. With 6 bases removed from V and 1 base from J, the gap between germline ends came to 9 bases. CDR1 and CDR2 from the germline V gene are MNHNS and SASEGT. This CDR3 has 13 residues. CDR3 amino acids: CASSITENTEAFF. CDR3 DNA: TGTGCCAGCAGCATAACAGAGAACACTGAAGCTTTCTTT.

The CDR3 DNA follows: TGTGCCAGCAGTGAGTGGGGGGAACAGCCCCAGCATTTT. Translating it yields CASSEWGEQPQHF. The chain recombines TRBV6-4 with TRBJ1-5; TRBD1 might be the D (5 bases). The CDR3 runs to 13 residues. Germline CDR1 reads MRHNA; CDR2 reads SNTAGT. Trimming pared 3 bases from V and 7 bases from J, leaving 10 bases between.

The chain combines TRBV7-9 with TRBJ2-3; 7 bases are shared with TRBD2. This CDR3 is 16 amino acids long. The V and J ends lost 5 bases and 5 bases, in that order; junction bases with no gene match: 13. Germline loops: CDR1 SEHNR, CDR2 FQNEAQ (reference sequence). The CDR3 nucleotides are TGTGCCAGCAGCGAACCAGCGGGGCAACCCGGAGATACGCAGTATTTT. Its translation: CASSEPAGQPGDTQYF.

This chain links TRBV5-8 with TRBJ2-5, with a possible D match to TRBD2 (6 bases). CDR1 and CDR2 (germline): SGHTS, YDEGEE. The V and J ends lost 2 bases and 7 bases respectively, with 18 bases between them. CDR3 size: 15 residues. The DNA of the CDR3 is TGTGCCAGCAGCTTTGGCGGGGCCTTGACAGCGACCCAGTACTTC. Translated, it gives CASSFGGALTATQYF. Using reference TRBV5-8 and TRBJ2-5 for the parts outside the CDR3, the full variable domain is EAGVTQSPTHLIKTRGQQATLRCSPISGHTSVYWYQQALGLGLQFLLWYDEGEERNRGNFPPRFSGRQFPNYSSELNVNALELEDSALYLCASSFGGALTATQYFGPGTRLLVL.

The chain is built from TRBV6-1 and TRBJ1-3, with D possibly TRBD1 on 5 matching bases. CDR1 and CDR2 from the germline V gene are MNHNS and SASEGT. CDR3 length equals 14 residues. V shed 10 bases and J shed 0 bases, with 13 bases lying between them. The CDR3 sequence: CATRQQISGNTIYF. CDR3 nucleotide sequence: TGTGCCACACGACAGCAAATCTCTGGAAACACCATATATTTT.